A single T cell receptor beta chain is shown here with its context. Recruits, aged 18 to 89 years, lived in 24 US areas. The data stem from a study of blood T cell repertoires in COVID-19. Whole-study context: The United States, Italy and Spain were the sources of the acute and convalescent COVID-19 samples. T cells, B-cell-depleted T cells, or PBMCs provided the cDNA or gDNA that served as material.

Sequencing used immunoSEQ multiplex PCR; TCRdb keeps in-frame clones, though not all of them. Among approximately 170,000 clones, approximately 82% were seen once, and the ten largest hold around 4.8%. Looked up from germline, CDR1 is GTSNPN and CDR2 is SVGIG (reference sequence). V dropped 8 bases and J dropped 0 bases, with 19 bases sitting between them. CDR3 length: 15 residues. The chain carries TRBV30 and TRBJ1-2, with D possibly being TRBD1 (6 bases). The sample was PBMCs or T cells enriched from blood (not recorded which). The clonotype comes from a woman in her 50s who had recovered from COVID-19. CDR3: CARGGRAYSNYGYTF. The CDR3 bases are TGTGCCCGGGGGGGCAGGGCCTACTCTAACTATGGCTACACCTTC. Using reference TRBV30 and TRBJ1-2 for the parts outside the CDR3, the full variable domain is SQTIHQWPATLVQPVGSPLSLECTVEGTSNPNLYWYRQAAGRGLQLLFYSVGIGQISSEVPQNLSASRPQDRQFILSSKKLLLSDSGFYLCARGGRAYSNYGYTFGSGTRLTVV.